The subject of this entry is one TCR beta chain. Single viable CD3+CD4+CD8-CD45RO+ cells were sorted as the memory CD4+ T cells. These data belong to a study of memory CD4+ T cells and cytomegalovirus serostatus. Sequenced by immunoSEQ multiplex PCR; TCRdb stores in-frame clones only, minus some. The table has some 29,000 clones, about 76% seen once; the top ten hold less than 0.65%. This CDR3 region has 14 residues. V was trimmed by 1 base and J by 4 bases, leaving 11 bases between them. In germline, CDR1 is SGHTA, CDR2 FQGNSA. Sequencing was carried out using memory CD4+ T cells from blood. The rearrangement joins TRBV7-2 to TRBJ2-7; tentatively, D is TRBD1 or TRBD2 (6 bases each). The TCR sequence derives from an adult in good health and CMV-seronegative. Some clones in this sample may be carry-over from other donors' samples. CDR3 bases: TGTGCCAGCAGCTTAGGAGGGGGGCTATACGAGCAGTACTTC. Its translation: CASSLGGGLYEQYF.